This T cell receptor beta chain derives from a study of PD-L1 blockade in urothelial cancer. On the study more broadly: The patients' atezolizumab therapy, 1,200 mg intravenously every 3 weeks, started at some point between 2014 and 2015. Each blood sample yielded a median of about 150,000 T cells.

Synthetic TCR analog templates were spiked into all PCRs individually. Profiled with immunoSEQ multiplex PCR; TCRdb holds only in-frame clones, not every one. In the table there are some 56,000 clones, approximately 83% of which are singletons. Stated time point: pretreatment peripheral blood. CDR1 and CDR2 from the germline V gene are SGDLS and YYNGEE. This CDR3 is built from 15 residues. Trimming cost V 4 bases and J 1 base; bases outside gene matches: 4. The chain carries TRBV9 and TRBJ2-3, with TRBD1 identical over 9 bases. Source: PBMCs, taken around atezolizumab (anti-PD-L1) treatment. The sequence was collected from a man aged 65-85 years with urothelial cancer. CDR3 residues: CASSPRTGGTDTQYF. CDR3 bases: TGTGCCAGCAGCCCCCGGACAGGGGGCACAGATACGCAGTATTTT.